The clone carrying this TCR beta chain was counted at least ten times. Its cognate antigen is unknown. TCRbeta libraries were built with three rounds of nested PCR, modified from ARM-PCR. TCRdb called the multiplex PCR reads again in MiXCR, with one record for every CDR3 protein. Of 70,000 to 90,000 distinct CDR3 sequences listed, roughly 80% are singletons. This entry comes from a study of tumor and adjacent non-tumor tissue in lung cancer. This sample's RNA came from whole unsorted tissue. More than 3 cm separated this lung sample from the edge of the tumor. General study results and limits: Tumor tissue had significantly higher TCR diversity than normal lung.

The CDR3 spans 17 residues. Deletions cut 0 bases from V and 5 bases from J, with 22 bases between. Germline-derived CDR1 and CDR2 are SQVTM and ANQGSEA. The clonotype was recovered from a man aged 60 to 75 with non-small cell lung cancer. The chain couples TRBV29-1 to TRBJ1-2; D is possibly TRBD1 (6 bases). Sequenced sample: distant non-tumor lung tissue. CDR3 nucleotide sequence: TGCAGCGTTGAAGATTCGGCCGGGGGGGGGGGCCGGTATGGCTACACCTTC. Protein product: CSVEDSAGGGGRYGYTF.